These 21 T cell receptor beta chains came from one sample sequenced in a study of early T cells in non-severe SARS-CoV-2 infection. TCRdb independently ran MiXCR on the 5' RACE reads; one entry per CDR3 protein. The repertoire includes tens of thousands of distinct CDR3 sequences, more than 10% of them detected once, and about 4.5% sits in the top ten. The sequenced sample was whole blood. The receptors stem from an adult who was a healthcare worker with PCR-confirmed SARS-CoV-2 infection or an uninfected control (not recorded which).

The rearrangement uses TRBV19 and TRBJ2-2; D might be TRBD1 (6 bases). Per the germline V gene, CDR1 is LNHDA and CDR2 is SQIVND (reference sequence). This CDR3 has 16 amino acids. Trimming pared 5 bases from V and 0 bases from J, leaving 13 bases between. The CDR3 DNA reads as TGTGCCAGTAGTTTTGGGTCAGGGGCGAACACCGGGGAGCTGTTTTTT. Protein: CASSFGSGANTGELFF.

The V and J genes are TRBV27 and TRBJ2-7, with D tentatively TRBD1 (6 bases). With 0 bases removed from V and 2 bases from J, the gap between germline ends came to 8 bases. The CDR3 totals 14 residues. CDR1 is MNHEY, CDR2 SMNVEV, per germline (reference sequence). CDR3 in DNA: TGTGCCAGCAGTTTATCGACAGGACCCTACGAGCAGTACTTC. Translated, it gives CASSLSTGPYEQYF.

For the CDR3, the DNA is TGTGCCAGCAGCTTAGGAGGTCGCAATGAGCAGTTCTTC. Translation gives CASSLGGRNEQFF. The V and J genes are TRBV7-9 and TRBJ2-1, with no clear D. Looked up from germline, CDR1 is SEHNR and CDR2 is FQNEAQ (reference sequence). Deletions cut 1 base from V and 6 bases from J, with 7 bases between. CDR3 length: 13 residues.

This clonotype was counted ten times or more. CDR3 DNA: TGTGCCAGCAGCTTAGTTACGGACTCCTACAATGAGCAGTTCTTC. As protein: CASSLVTDSYNEQFF. J is TRBJ2-1 and V is TRBV7-6; D unclear. The germline V and J ends were trimmed by 1 base and 0 bases, with 7 bases remaining between them. In germline, CDR1 is SGHVS, CDR2 FNYEAQ. The CDR3 sequence is 15 residues long.

This chain joins TRBV6-5 and TRBJ2-4; TRBD2 might be the D (6 bases). The CDR3 loop spans 14 amino acids. V lost 5 bases and J lost 4, with 12 bases in between. Germline V gives CDR1 MNHEY, CDR2 SVGAGI. The chain's CDR3 is CASSPPGLKNIQYF. The CDR3 nucleotides are TGTGCCAGCAGTCCCCCGGGACTTAAAAACATTCAGTACTTC.

The J gene is TRBJ2-1, the V gene TRBV7-9; 8 bases are shared with TRBD2. The CDR3 consists of 15 residues. After removal of 5 bases from V and 10 bases from J, the junction contained 13 bases not matched to a gene. Germline CDR1 SEHNR, CDR2 FQNEAQ (reference sequence). The CDR3 nucleotides are TGTGCCAGCAGCAATGGACTAGCAGGGACATGGGAGCAGTTCTTC. Its translation is CASSNGLAGTWEQFF. The whole variable domain, filled in from reference TRBV7-9 and TRBJ2-1, reads DTGVSQNPRHKITKRGQNVTFRCDPISEHNRLYWYRQTLGQGPEFLTYFQNEAQLEKSRLLSDRFSAERPKGSFSTLEIQRTEQGDSAMYLCASSNGLAGTWEQFFGPGTRLTVL.

This clonotype was picked up a small number of times. This rearrangement joins TRBV2 to TRBJ2-2, with D maybe TRBD1 (5 bases). Trimming shortened V by 5 bases and J by 6 bases, and 10 bases separated the two germline ends. The CDR3 consists of 13 residues. Germline CDR1 and CDR2: SNHLY and FYNNEI. As DNA, the CDR3 is TGTGCCAGCAGTAAGGGGTACGCCGGGGAGCTGTTTTTT. This encodes CASSKGYAGELFF.

Notes on this clonotype: This could be a read error, since a much larger clone is one nucleotide away. The chain joins TRBV19 to TRBJ1-3; 7 bases line up with TRBD1. V trimming: 4 bases; J trimming: 6 bases; junction bases outside the gene matches: 9. The CDR3 consists of 15 residues. CDR1 and CDR2 from the germline V gene are LNHDA and SQIVND (reference sequence). The CDR3 is CASSNLGDSENTIYF. In nucleotides, the CDR3 is TGTGCCAGTAGTAACCTAGGGGACAGCGAAAACACCATATATTTT.

This chain uses TRBV12-3 or TRBV12-4 with TRBJ2-7; 11 bases fit TRBD2. V shed 2 bases and J 4 bases; nucleotides not matched to a gene: 10. This CDR3 has 17 amino acids. The chain's CDR3 is CASSLKGTSGLSYEQYF. The CDR3 bases are TGTGCCAGCAGTTTAAAGGGGACTAGCGGTCTTTCTTACGAGCAGTACTTC.

This clonotype was picked up a small number of times. The V call is TRBV5-4, the J call TRBJ2-1; 9 positions agree with TRBD2. The CDR3 runs to 14 residues. Germline V gene sequence: CDR1 SGHNT, CDR2 YYREEE (reference sequence). V gave up 4 bases and J gave up 7 bases; unmatched junction bases: 6. The CDR3 DNA follows: TGTGCCAGCAGCCCGGGACTAGCTCAAAATGAGCAGTTCTTC. It yields the protein CASSPGLAQNEQFF.

This clonotype came up a few times. CDR3: CASSSFKGLTDTQYF. The CDR3 nucleotides are TGTGCCAGCTCCTCGTTTAAGGGGTTGACAGATACGCAGTATTTT. The chain links TRBV18 to TRBJ2-3; D is perhaps TRBD1 (5 bases). The CDR3 totals 15 residues. Germline V gene lookup returns CDR1 KGHSH and CDR2 LQKENI. Trimming pared 6 bases from V and 3 bases from J, leaving 16 bases between.

This clonotype was recorded at least ten times. This chain's CDR3 is CASSQDETPSTDTQYF. For the CDR3, the DNA is TGTGCCAGCAGCCAAGACGAGACACCCAGCACAGATACGCAGTATTTT. The rearrangement joins TRBV3-1 to TRBJ2-3; D ambiguous. Trimming took 0 bases from V and 0 from J, leaving 10 bases between them. There are 16 residues in the CDR3. Germline V CDR1 and CDR2: LGHDT, YNNKEL (reference sequence).

This clonotype appeared a few times. The chain has TRBV9 and TRBJ2-6; no clear D gene. The CDR3 extends over 11 amino acids. Trimming stripped 7 bases from V and 1 base from J, with 0 bases between. Germline CDR1 reads SGDLS; CDR2 reads YYNGEE. CDR3: CASSGANVLTF. CDR3 sequence (DNA): TGTGCCAGCTCTGGGGCCAACGTCCTGACTTTC.

The table lists this clonotype with many counts. The gene calls are TRBV5-1 and TRBJ2-1, with 11 bases matching TRBD2. The germline CDR1 and CDR2 sequences are SGHRS and YFSETQ. The CDR3 covers 17 residues. With V trimmed by 2 bases and J by 0 bases, 4 bases remained unmatched. The CDR3 sequence: CASSFSLAGGSYNEQFF. CDR3 in DNA: TGCGCCAGCAGCTTCTCCCTAGCGGGAGGCTCCTACAATGAGCAGTTCTTC.

Only a few counts were recorded for this clonotype. The V and J genes are TRBV9 and TRBJ1-1, with TRBD1 identical over 8 bases. Germline CDR1 is SGDLS and CDR2 is YYNGEE. Trimming took 5 bases from V and 2 from J; bases not matched to a gene: 2. The CDR3 is 13 residues long. The CDR3 DNA sequence: TGTGCCAGCAGGGACAGGGCAAACACTGAAGCTTTCTTT. This encodes CASRDRANTEAFF. Drawing the rest from reference TRBV9 and TRBJ1-1, the complete variable domain is DSGVTQTPKHLITATGQRVTLRCSPRSGDLSVYWYQQSLDQGLQFLIQYYNGEERAKGNILERFSAQQFPDLHSELNLSSLELGDSALYFCASRDRANTEAFFGQGTRLTVV.

Judged by abundance, this clonotype is medium-sized. V is TRBV27 and J is TRBJ1-6, with TRBD1 as a possible D gene (5 bases). Germline V CDR1 and CDR2: MNHEY, SMNVEV (reference sequence). V was cut by 3 bases and J by 10 bases, with 13 bases left in between. The CDR3 sequence is 14 residues long. CDR3 DNA: TGTGCCAGCAGTTTTTCCACATCAGGGTCACCCCTCCACTTT. Protein: CASSFSTSGSPLHF.

The chain carries TRBV11-2 and TRBJ2-7; perhaps TRBD1 as D (6 bases). CDR3 length equals 15 residues. The V end lost 6 bases, the J end lost 2 bases, and 17 bases lay between the germline ends. CDR1 is SGHAT and CDR2 is FQNNGV in the germline V gene. Here the CDR3 reads CASRSLTGEAYEQYF. CDR3 nucleotides: TGTGCCAGCAGGTCGTTGACAGGCGAGGCCTACGAGCAGTACTTC.

This chain links TRBV5-1 with TRBJ2-7; D tentatively reads TRBD1 or TRBD2 (5 bases each). There are 15 residues in the CDR3. Germline V gene sequence: CDR1 SGHRS, CDR2 YFSETQ. Trimming cost V 2 bases and J 4 bases, with 16 bases left between them. CDR3 residues: CASSFIPGPEYEQYF. CDR3 bases: TGCGCCAGCAGCTTCATTCCGGGACCAGAGTACGAGCAGTACTTC.

In this sample, this clonotype turned up a few times. The chain combines TRBV7-8 with TRBJ1-6, with 9 bases lining up with TRBD1. V lost 7 bases to trimming and J lost 7 bases; unmatched junction nucleotides: 8. Per the germline V gene, CDR1 is SGHVS and CDR2 is FQNEAQ. This CDR3 has 15 residues. The CDR3 loop reads CASTPMGQGNSPLHF. CDR3 DNA sequence: TGTGCCAGCACCCCTATGGGACAGGGCAATTCACCCCTCCACTTT.

This clonotype was recorded at least ten times. V is TRBV28 and J is TRBJ2-1, with TRBD2 identical over 10 bases. This CDR3 is 16 amino acids long. V shed 1 base, J shed 7 bases, and the junction held 7 bases outside the gene matches. Germline lookup yields CDR1 MDHEN and CDR2 SYDVKM. CDR3 in DNA: TGTGCCAGCAGTTTATATAGCGGGAGGAGTGGGAATGAGCAGTTCTTC. As protein: CASSLYSGRSGNEQFF. Combining the CDR3 with reference TRBV28 and TRBJ2-1 gives the whole variable domain DVKVTQSSRYLVKRTGEKVFLECVQDMDHENMFWYRQDPGLGLRLIYFSYDVKMKEKGDIPEGYSVSREKKERFSLILESASTNQTSMYLCASSLYSGRSGNEQFFGPGTRLTVL.

This clonotype was recorded a few times. The chain links TRBV6-5 to TRBJ2-3; no clear D gene. Trimming pared 2 bases from V and 3 bases from J, leaving 12 bases between. CDR1 and CDR2 (germline): MNHEY, SVGAGI. The CDR3 covers 15 residues. The CDR3 coding sequence is TGTGCCAGCAGTTACGCACACCCCTGGACAGATACGCAGTATTTT. Amino acids: CASSYAHPWTDTQYF.